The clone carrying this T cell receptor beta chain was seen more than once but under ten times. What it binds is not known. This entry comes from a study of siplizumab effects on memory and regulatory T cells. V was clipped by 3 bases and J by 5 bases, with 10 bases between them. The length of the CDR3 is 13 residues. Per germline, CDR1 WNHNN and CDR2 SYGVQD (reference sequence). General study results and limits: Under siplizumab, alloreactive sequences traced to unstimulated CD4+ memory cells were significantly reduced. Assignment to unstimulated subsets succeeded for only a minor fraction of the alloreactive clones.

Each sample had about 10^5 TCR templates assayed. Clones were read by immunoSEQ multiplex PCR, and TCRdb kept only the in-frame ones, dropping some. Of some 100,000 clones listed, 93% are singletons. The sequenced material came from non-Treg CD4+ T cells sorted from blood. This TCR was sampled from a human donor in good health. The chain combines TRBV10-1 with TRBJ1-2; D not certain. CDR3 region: CASSEGLLYGYTF. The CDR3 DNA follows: TGCGCCAGCAGTGAAGGACTCTTGTATGGCTACACCTTC.